Sequencing of this T cell receptor beta chain was carried out in a study of blood T cell repertoires in COVID-19. Overall study context: The United States, Italy and Spain provided the acute and convalescent COVID-19 samples. In each case, the material was cDNA or gDNA derived from T cells, B-cell-depleted T cells, or PBMCs.

Data came from immunoSEQ multiplex PCR; TCRdb stores just in-frame clones and leaves some out. The sample contains 130,000 or so clones, around nine tenths of which appear only once. Followed longitudinally, the Seattle patients had been enrolled during active infection. This clone was detected only once. V lost 3 bases to trimming and J lost 0 bases; unmatched junction nucleotides: 14. The CDR3 extends over 19 amino acids. Germline V CDR1 and CDR2: SGHRS, YFSETQ. Sequenced material: peripheral blood. V usage is TRBV5-1 and J usage is TRBJ2-5, with 10 bases that match TRBD1. The TCR originated in a man aged 55 to 70 with COVID-19, enrolled during active disease. In DNA, the CDR3 is TGCGCCAGCAGCTCATTTCGTGGGACAGGGGAGTGGTACCAAGAGACCCAGTACTTC. Its translation: CASSSFRGTGEWYQETQYF.